These 19 T cell receptor beta chains share one sample of origin, sequenced in a study of blood T cell repertoires in COVID-19. Libraries were prepared by immunoSEQ multiplex PCR; TCRdb keeps only in-frame clonotypes and omits some of them. The table has around 160,000 clones, 80% seen once; the top ten hold 4.5% to 7.5%. The sample taken for sequencing was PBMCs or T cells enriched from blood (not recorded which). The receptors come from a man aged 35-49 years who had recovered from COVID-19.

The chain is built from TRBV7-2 and TRBJ1-1, with a weak D call TRBD1 (6 bases). Per the germline V gene, CDR1 is SGHTA and CDR2 is FQGNSA. V was clipped by 0 bases and J by 1 base, with 9 bases between them. CDR3 size: 15 residues. CDR3 sequence: CASSLATGQNTEAFF. In DNA, the CDR3 is TGTGCCAGCAGCTTAGCGACGGGACAGAACACTGAAGCTTTCTTT.

The chain combines TRBV12-5 with TRBJ2-1, with TRBD1 identical over 9 bases. There are 15 residues in the CDR3. In germline, CDR1 is LGHNT, CDR2 FRNRAP. With V trimmed by 1 base and J by 7 bases, 5 bases remained unmatched. The CDR3 loop is CASGLGQGVWNEQFF. For the CDR3, the DNA is TGTGCTAGTGGTTTGGGACAGGGGGTGTGGAATGAGCAGTTCTTC.

The chain links TRBV5-1 to TRBJ2-3; D might be TRBD2 (5 bases). The CDR3 is made up of 15 amino acids. Germline V CDR1 and CDR2: SGHRS, YFSETQ. Trimming shortened V by 4 bases and J by 0 bases, and 12 bases separated the two germline ends. The CDR3 bases are TGCGCCAGCAGCCCAGGAGCGGTAAGCACAGATACGCAGTATTTT. Translation: CASSPGAVSTDTQYF.

V gene TRBV19 combines with J gene TRBJ1-1; tentatively, D is TRBD1 (6 bases). V was shortened by 3 bases and J by 1 base, with 12 bases between the two germline ends. This CDR3 spans 15 amino acids. Germline CDR1 reads LNHDA; CDR2 reads SQIVND (reference sequence). In nucleotides, the CDR3 is TGTGCCAGTAGTATTCTGGGGGCTCGGAACACTGAAGCTTTCTTT. Residues: CASSILGARNTEAFF.

This clone was counted between two and nine times. The V and J genes are TRBV10-2 and TRBJ2-7; D is possibly TRBD2 (6 bases). The CDR3 spans 12 residues. Looked up from germline, CDR1 is WSHSY and CDR2 is SAAADI. V was shortened by 0 bases and J by 7 bases, with 7 bases between the two germline ends. The CDR3 protein is CASSESGGEQYF. The DNA for the CDR3 is TGCGCCAGCAGTGAGTCTGGGGGGGAGCAGTACTTC.

The rearrangement links TRBV24-1 to TRBJ1-2, with 8 bases fitting TRBD1. CDR3 size: 15 residues. After removal of 4 bases from V and 8 bases from J, the junction contained 11 bases not matched to a gene. The germline V gene encodes CDR1 KGHDR and CDR2 SFDVKD. The CDR3 loop reads CATSDHTGGQRGYTF. The CDR3 region has the DNA TGTGCCACCAGTGACCACACAGGGGGGCAGCGCGGCTACACCTTC.

The J gene is TRBJ1-4, the V gene TRBV12-3 or TRBV12-4; D gene ambiguous. The ends were cut back, 5 bases at V and 3 bases at J, with 7 bases in the middle. The CDR3 spans 13 residues. The CDR3 sequence is CASSLNPNEKLFF. CDR3 bases: TGTGCCAGCAGTCTAAACCCTAATGAAAAACTGTTTTTT.

The chain carries TRBV5-3 and TRBJ1-2; D remains ambiguous. TRBV5-3 is flagged as an ORF with uncertain function. The ends were cut back, 5 bases at V and 5 bases at J, with 10 bases in the middle. There are 12 residues in the CDR3. CDR3 residues: CARSWLTYGYTF. DNA of the CDR3: TGTGCCAGAAGTTGGCTGACTTATGGCTACACCTTC.

This rearrangement joins TRBV11-2 to TRBJ2-6; possibly TRBD2 for D (5 bases). Trimming removed 3 bases at V and 9 bases at J, with 15 bases between. CDR3 length equals 15 residues. From germline, CDR1 is SGHAT and CDR2 FQNNGV. DNA of the CDR3: TGTGCCAGCAGCTTCGGATTCTCAGAGGGCAACGTCCTGACTTTC. Its protein is CASSFGFSEGNVLTF. The variable domain in full, with the rest retrieved from reference TRBV11-2 and TRBJ2-6, is EAGVAQSPRYKIIEKRQSVAFWCNPISGHATLYWYQQILGQGPKLLIQFQNNGVVDDSQLPKDRFSAERLKGVDSTLKIQPAKLEDSAVYLCASSFGFSEGNVLTFGAGSRLTVL.

This clone is a singleton in its sample. The chain carries TRBV19 and TRBJ2-7; D might be TRBD1 (7 bases). CDR3 size: 14 residues. Germline V gives CDR1 LNHDA, CDR2 SQIVND (reference sequence). V lost 4 bases, J lost 4 bases, and 14 bases lay in between. Written as DNA, the CDR3 is TGTGCCAGTAGTACGAAGACAGGGACTTACGAGCAGTACTTC. It specifies CASSTKTGTYEQYF.

This clone turned up a few times. The V call is TRBV2, the J call TRBJ1-2; no firm D call. Per germline, CDR1 SNHLY and CDR2 FYNNEI. The CDR3 consists of 13 residues. Deletions cut 2 bases from V and 4 bases from J, with 8 bases between. CDR3 sequence (DNA): TGTGCCAGCAGTGAATCCCCTCCCTATGGCTACACCTTC. Translating gives CASSESPPYGYTF.

The V call is TRBV4-1, the J call TRBJ2-5, with 8 bases that match TRBD2. Germline assignment: CDR1 MGHRA and CDR2 YSYEKL. V trimming: 2 bases; J trimming: 5 bases; junction bases outside the gene matches: 16. The CDR3 extends over 18 amino acids. In DNA, the CDR3 is TGCGCCAGCAGCCAACTCCCCGCCGGGCGGGGGGCGCGTGAGACCCAGTACTTC. This codes for CASSQLPAGRGARETQYF.

This clone turned up a few times. J is TRBJ1-1 and V is TRBV9; possible D gene TRBD1, 6 bases. This CDR3 is 16 amino acids long. The ends were cut back, 0 bases at V and 4 bases at J, with 16 bases in the middle. The germline V gene encodes CDR1 SGDLS and CDR2 YYNGEE. The CDR3 DNA sequence: TGTGCCAGCAGCGTAGGGGCCCAGGGGCACCTCACTGAAGCTTTCTTT. Protein product: CASSVGAQGHLTEAFF.

The rearrangement joins TRBV5-1 to TRBJ2-1, with 15 bases identical to TRBD2. The trim removed 4 bases at V and 12 bases at J, leaving 11 bases unmatched. The germline CDR1 and CDR2 sequences are SGHRS and YFSETQ. CDR3 size: 16 residues. The CDR3: CASSGTSGGLGRAQFF. CDR3 nucleotides: TGCGCCAGCAGCGGGACTAGCGGGGGGCTGGGAAGGGCGCAGTTCTTC.

This sequence joins TRBV11-2 and TRBJ2-5; a possible D gene is TRBD2 (7 bases). This CDR3 has 14 residues. V shed 3 bases and J shed 5 bases, with 13 bases lying between them. The germline CDR1 and CDR2 sequences are SGHAT and FQNNGV. The DNA of the CDR3 is TGTGCCAGCAGCTTCTGGGGGGGCCTTGAGACCCAGTACTTC. It yields the protein CASSFWGGLETQYF.

The chain carries TRBV10-3 and TRBJ1-2; TRBD1 agrees at 11 bases. The CDR3 sequence is 20 residues long. With 0 bases clipped from V and 6 bases from J, the junction kept 18 bases outside the gene matches. The germline V gene has CDR1 ENHRY and CDR2 SYGVKD. For the CDR3, the DNA is TGTGCCATCAGTGAGTCGCCGGCCATGGGTCCGGGACAGGGGGGAGATGGCTACACCTTC. Its translation is CAISESPAMGPGQGGDGYTF.

This clone occurred a few times. The chain is built from TRBV5-6 and TRBJ1-5; the D gene is possibly TRBD1 (5 bases). The V end lost 0 bases, the J end lost 3 bases, and 10 bases lay between the germline ends. Per the germline V gene, CDR1 is SGHDT and CDR2 is YYEEEE. This CDR3 has 15 amino acids. Here the CDR3 reads CASSLARGPNQPQHF. The CDR3 DNA sequence: TGTGCCAGCAGCTTGGCTAGGGGTCCCAATCAGCCCCAGCATTTT.

In this sample, this clone turned up a few times. The chain links TRBV9 to TRBJ1-1; TRBD1 is a possible D gene (6 bases). Trimming shortened V by 3 bases and J by 4 bases, and 10 bases separated the two germline ends. Germline CDR1 is SGDLS and CDR2 is YYNGEE. This CDR3 comprises 13 residues. CDR3 loop: CASSAWDITEAFF. Written as DNA, the CDR3 is TGTGCCAGCAGCGCCTGGGACATCACTGAAGCTTTCTTT.

The rearrangement uses TRBV29-1 and TRBJ2-1; TRBD2 agrees at 9 bases. V lost 2 bases to trimming and J lost 9 bases; unmatched junction nucleotides: 11. Looked up from germline, CDR1 is SQVTM and CDR2 is ANQGSEA. This CDR3 comprises 15 residues. CDR3 in DNA: TGCAGCGTTGAAAAAGGCGGGGGGGCCTCGGGTGAGCAGTTCTTC. This gives the protein CSVEKGGGASGEQFF.